This TCR beta chain is drawn from a study of blood T cell repertoires in COVID-19. Across the whole study: In each case, the material was cDNA or gDNA derived from T cells, B-cell-depleted T cells, or PBMCs.

Germline V CDR1 and CDR2: SGHVS, FNYEAQ. This CDR3 spans 15 amino acids. V dropped 1 base and J dropped 5; count of bases not matched to a gene: 3. Original processing methods: Counts of nucleated cells, estimated from reference gene primer amplification, were obtained. Libraries were prepared by immunoSEQ multiplex PCR; TCRdb keeps only in-frame clonotypes and omits some of them. Clone size and V and J calls were adopted from that table, with D and trimming inferred from the DNA. The sample consists of 150,000 to 200,000 clones, less than 85% of them appearing once. What was sequenced was peripheral blood. The chain recombines TRBV7-6 with TRBJ2-5, with 11 bases identical to TRBD2. This receptor was identified in a woman between 40 and 50 years old with COVID-19, enrolled during active disease. The CDR3 nucleotides read TGTGCCAGCAGCTTAGAAGCTAGCGGGGGGGAGACCCAGTACTTC. Its protein is CASSLEASGGETQYF.